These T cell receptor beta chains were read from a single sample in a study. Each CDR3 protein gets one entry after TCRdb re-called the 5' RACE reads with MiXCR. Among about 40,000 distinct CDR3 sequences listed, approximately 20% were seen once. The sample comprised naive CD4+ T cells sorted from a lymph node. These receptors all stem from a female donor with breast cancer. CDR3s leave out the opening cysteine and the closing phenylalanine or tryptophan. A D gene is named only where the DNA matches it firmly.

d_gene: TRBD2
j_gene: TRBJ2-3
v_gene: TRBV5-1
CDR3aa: ASSKLADTDTQY

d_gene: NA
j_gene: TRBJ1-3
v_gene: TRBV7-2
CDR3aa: ASSLGSGPGNTIY

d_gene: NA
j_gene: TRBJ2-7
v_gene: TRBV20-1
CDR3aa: SADPDSSSYEQY

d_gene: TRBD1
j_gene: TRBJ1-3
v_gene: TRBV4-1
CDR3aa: ASSQDRQGIQY

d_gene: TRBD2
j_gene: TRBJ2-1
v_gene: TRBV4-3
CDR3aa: ASSETWLAGFNEQS

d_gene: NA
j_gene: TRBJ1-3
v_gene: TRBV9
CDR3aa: ASSPPMGGGNTIY

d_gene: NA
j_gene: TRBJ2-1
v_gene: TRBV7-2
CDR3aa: ASSLVTNEQF

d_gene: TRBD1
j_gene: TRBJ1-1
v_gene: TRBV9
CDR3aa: ASSAFSGGGRGDTEAF

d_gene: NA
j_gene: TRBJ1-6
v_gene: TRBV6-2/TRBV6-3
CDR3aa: ASSRRAENSPLH

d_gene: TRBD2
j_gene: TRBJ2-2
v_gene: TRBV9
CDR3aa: ASSARSGSNTGELF

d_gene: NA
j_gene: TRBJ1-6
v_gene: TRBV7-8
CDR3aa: ASSLDPGKFSPLH

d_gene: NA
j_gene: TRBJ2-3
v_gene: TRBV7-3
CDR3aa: ASSSYLGDTQY

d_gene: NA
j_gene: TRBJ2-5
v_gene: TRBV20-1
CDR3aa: SANSGARSETQY

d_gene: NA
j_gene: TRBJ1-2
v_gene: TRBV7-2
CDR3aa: ASSSSRRVDLYGYT

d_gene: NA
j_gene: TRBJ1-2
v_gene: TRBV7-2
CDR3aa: ASSLSLGHGYT

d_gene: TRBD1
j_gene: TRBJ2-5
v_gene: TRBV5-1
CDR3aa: ASSKGQGQETQY

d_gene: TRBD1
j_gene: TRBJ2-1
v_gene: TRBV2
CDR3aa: ASNRQTGLRF

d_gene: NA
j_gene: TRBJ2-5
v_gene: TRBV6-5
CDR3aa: ASRGGGTQY

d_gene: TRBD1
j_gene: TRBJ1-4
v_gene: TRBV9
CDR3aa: ASSQGSGTANEKLF

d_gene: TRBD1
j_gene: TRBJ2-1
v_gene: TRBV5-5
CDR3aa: ASSARQGILYNEQF

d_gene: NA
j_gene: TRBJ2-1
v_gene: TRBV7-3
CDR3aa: ASSPYEGNEQF

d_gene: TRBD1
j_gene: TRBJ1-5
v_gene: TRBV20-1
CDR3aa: SARRTGGGNQPQH

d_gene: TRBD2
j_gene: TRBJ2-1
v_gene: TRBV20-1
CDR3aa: SARPPTSGAYNEQF

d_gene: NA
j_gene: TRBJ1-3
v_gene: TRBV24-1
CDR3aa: ATRPTGGNTIY

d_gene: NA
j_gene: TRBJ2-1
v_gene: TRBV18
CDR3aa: ASSPREVRNNEQF

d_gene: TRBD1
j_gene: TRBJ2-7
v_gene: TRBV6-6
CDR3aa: ASSPPTGGYEQY

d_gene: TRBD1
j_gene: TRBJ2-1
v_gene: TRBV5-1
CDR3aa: ASSLYPGTGNNEQF

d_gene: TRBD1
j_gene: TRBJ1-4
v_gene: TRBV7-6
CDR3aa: ASSLTGQGEKLF

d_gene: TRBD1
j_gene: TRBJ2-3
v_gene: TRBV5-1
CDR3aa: ASSLVAGGPNTDTQY